This T cell receptor (beta chain) is from a study of shared clonotypes between healthy human individuals. The CDR3 is made up of 14 amino acids. The germline gives CDR1 MGHRA, CDR2 YSYEKL. With V trimmed by 2 bases and J by 3 bases, 4 bases remained unmatched. Only CD45RO-negative cells positively selected for CCR7 counted as naive CD8 cells, so terminally differentiated effector memory CD45RA+ cells were excluded. Sequencing used immunoSEQ multiplex PCR; TCRdb keeps in-frame clones, though not all of them. The sample has some 800,000 clones, roughly 92% seen once. V usage is TRBV4-1 and J usage is TRBJ2-7; TRBD2 aligns across 7 bases. This receptor was obtained from a man under 40 in good health. The sample taken for sequencing was naive CD8+ T cells sorted from blood. The chain's CDR3 is CASSQTSEVYEQYF. The CDR3, as DNA: TGCGCCAGCAGCCAAACTAGCGAGGTCTACGAGCAGTACTTC.